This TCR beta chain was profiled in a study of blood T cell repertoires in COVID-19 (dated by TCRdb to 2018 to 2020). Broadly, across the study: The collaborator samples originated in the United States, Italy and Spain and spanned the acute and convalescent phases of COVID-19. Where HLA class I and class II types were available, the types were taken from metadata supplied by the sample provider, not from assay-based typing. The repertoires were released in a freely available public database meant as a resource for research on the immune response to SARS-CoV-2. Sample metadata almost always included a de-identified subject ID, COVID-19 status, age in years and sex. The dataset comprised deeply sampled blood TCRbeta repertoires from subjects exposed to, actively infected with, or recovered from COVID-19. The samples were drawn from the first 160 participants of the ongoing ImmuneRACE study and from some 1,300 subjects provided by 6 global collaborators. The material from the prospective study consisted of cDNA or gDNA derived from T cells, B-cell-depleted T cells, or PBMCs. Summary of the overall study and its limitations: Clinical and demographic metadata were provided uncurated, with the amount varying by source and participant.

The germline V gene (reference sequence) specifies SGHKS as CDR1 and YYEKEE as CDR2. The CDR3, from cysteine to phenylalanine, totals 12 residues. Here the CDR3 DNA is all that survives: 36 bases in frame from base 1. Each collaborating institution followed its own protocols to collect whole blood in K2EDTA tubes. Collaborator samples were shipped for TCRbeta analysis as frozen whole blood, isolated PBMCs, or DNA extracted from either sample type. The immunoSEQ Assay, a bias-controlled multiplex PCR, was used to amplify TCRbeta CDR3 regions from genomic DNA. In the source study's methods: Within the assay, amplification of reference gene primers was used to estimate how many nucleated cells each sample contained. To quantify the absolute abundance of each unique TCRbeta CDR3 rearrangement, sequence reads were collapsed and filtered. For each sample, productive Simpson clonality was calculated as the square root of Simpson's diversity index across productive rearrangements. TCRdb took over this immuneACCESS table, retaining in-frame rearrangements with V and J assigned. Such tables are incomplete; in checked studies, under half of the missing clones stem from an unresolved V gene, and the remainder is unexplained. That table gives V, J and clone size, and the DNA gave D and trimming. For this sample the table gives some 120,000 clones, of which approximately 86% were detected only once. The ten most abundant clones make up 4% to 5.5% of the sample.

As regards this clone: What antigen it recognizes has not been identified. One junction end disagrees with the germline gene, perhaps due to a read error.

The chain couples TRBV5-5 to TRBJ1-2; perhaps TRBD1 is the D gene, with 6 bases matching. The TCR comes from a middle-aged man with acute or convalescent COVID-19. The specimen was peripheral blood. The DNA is TGTGCCAGCAGCTTGGGAACGAGGGACACCGCTTTC. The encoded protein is CASSLGTRDTAF.